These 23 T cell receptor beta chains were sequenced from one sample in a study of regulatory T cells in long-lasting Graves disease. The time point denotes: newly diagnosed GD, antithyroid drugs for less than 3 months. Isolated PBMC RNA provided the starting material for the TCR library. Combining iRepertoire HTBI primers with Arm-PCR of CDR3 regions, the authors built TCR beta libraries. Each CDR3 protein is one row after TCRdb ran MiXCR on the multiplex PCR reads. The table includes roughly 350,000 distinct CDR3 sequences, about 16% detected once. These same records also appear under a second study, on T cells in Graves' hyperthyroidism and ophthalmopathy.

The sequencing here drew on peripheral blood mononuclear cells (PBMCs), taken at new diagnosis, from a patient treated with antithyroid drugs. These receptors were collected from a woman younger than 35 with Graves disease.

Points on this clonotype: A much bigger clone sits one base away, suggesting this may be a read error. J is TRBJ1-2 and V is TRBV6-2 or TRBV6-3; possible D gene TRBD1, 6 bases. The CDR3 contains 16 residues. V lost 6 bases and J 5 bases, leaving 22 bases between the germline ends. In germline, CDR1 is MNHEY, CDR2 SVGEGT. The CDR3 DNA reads TGTGCCAGCAGGAGGCACGGGACAATCCGTTTATATGGCTACACCTTC. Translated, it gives CASRRHGTIRLYGYTF.

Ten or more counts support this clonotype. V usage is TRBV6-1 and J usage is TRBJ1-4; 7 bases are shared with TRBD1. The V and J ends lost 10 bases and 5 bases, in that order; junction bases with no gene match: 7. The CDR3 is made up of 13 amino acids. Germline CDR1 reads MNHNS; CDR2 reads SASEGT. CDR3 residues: CATGETGNEKLFF. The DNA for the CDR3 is TGTGCCACCGGGGAGACAGGGAATGAAAAACTGTTTTTT.

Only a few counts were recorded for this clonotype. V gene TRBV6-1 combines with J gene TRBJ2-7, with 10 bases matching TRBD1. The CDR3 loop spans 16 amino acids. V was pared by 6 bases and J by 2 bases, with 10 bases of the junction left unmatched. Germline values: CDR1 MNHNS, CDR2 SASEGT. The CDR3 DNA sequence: TGTGCCAGCAGCTTCCTCTGGGACAGGGGACCCTACGAGCAGTACTTC. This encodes CASSFLWDRGPYEQYF.

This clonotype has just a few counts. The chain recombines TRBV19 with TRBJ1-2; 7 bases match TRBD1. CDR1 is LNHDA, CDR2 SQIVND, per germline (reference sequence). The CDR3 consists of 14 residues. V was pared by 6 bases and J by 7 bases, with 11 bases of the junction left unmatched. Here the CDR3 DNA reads TGTGCCAGTAGCATGGGACAGTGGAAGGGTGGCTACACCTTC. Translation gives CASSMGQWKGGYTF.

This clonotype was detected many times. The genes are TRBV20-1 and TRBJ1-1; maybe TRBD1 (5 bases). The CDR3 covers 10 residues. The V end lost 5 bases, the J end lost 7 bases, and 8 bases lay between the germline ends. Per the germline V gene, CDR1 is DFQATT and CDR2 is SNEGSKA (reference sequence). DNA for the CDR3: TGCAGTGCTGGGGGACGTGAAGCTTTCTTT. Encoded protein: CSAGGREAFF.

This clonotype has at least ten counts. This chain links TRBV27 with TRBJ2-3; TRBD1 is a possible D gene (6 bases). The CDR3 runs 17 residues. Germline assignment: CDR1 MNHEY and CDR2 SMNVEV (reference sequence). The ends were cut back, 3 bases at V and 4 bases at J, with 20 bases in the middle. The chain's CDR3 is CASSFLGTSYNADTQYF. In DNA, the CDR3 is TGTGCCAGCAGTTTCCTCGGGACAAGTTATAACGCAGATACGCAGTATTTT.

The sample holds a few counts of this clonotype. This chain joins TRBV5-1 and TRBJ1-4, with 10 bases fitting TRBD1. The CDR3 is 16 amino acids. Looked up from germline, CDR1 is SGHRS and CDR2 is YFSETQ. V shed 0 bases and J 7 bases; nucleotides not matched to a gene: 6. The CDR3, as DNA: TGCGCCAGCAGCTTGGGCGACAGGGGGCAGAGTGAAAAACTGTTTTTT. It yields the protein CASSLGDRGQSEKLFF.

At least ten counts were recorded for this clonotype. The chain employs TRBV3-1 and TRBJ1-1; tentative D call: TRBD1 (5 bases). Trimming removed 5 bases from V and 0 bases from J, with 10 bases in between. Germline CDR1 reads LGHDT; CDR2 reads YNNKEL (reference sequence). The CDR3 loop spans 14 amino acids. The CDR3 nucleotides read TGTGCCAGCAGCGCCGGGGCCGTGAACACTGAAGCTTTCTTT. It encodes CASSAGAVNTEAFF.

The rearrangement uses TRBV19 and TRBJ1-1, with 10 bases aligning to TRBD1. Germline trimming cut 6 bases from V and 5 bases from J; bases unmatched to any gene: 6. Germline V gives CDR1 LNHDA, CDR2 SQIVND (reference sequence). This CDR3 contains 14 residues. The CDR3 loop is CASRRQGAWTEAFF. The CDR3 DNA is TGTGCCAGTAGGAGACAGGGGGCTTGGACTGAAGCTTTCTTT.

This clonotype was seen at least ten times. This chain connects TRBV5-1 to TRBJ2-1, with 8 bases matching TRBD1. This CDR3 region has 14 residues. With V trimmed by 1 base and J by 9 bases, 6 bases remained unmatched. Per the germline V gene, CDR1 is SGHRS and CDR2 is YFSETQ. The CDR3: CASSLTIGQGEQFF. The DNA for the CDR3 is TGCGCCAGCAGCTTGACTATCGGACAGGGTGAGCAGTTCTTC.

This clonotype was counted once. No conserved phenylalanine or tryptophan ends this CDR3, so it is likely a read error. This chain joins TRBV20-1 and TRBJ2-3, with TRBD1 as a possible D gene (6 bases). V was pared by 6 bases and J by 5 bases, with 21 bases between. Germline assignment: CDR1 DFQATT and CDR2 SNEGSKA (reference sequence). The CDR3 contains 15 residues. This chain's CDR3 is CSAREGGTRVDTQYL. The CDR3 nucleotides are TGCAGTGCCAGGGAAGGGGGAACCCGGGTAGATACGCAGTATCTT.

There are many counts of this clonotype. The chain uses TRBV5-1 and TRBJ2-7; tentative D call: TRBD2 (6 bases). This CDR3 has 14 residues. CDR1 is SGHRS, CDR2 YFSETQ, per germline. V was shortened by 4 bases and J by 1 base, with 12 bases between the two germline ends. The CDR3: CASSTTSASYEQYF. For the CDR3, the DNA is TGCGCCAGCAGCACGACTAGTGCGTCCTACGAGCAGTACTTC.

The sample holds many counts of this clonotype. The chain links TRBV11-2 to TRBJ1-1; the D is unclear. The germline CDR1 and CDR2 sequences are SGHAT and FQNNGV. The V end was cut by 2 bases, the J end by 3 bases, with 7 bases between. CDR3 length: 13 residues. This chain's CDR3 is CASSLNRDTEAFF. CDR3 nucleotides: TGTGCCAGCAGCTTAAATCGGGACACTGAAGCTTTCTTT.

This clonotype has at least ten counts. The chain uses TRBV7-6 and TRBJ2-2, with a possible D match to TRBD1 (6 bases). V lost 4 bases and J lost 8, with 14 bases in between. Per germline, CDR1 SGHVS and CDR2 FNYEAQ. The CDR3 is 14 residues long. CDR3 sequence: CASSYASGAGELFF. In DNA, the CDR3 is TGTGCCAGCAGCTATGCGTCAGGGGCTGGGGAGCTGTTTTTT.

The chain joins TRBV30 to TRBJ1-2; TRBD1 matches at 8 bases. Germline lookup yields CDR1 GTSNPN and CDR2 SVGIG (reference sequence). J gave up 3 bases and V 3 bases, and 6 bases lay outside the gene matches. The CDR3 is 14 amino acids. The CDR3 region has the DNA TGTGCCTGGAGGCGGACAGGGCTCGACTATGGCTACACCTTC. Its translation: CAWRRTGLDYGYTF.

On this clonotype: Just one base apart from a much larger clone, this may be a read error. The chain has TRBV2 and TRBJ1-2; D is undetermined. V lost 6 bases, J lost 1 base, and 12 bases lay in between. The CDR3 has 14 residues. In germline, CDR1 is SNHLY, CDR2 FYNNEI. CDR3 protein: CASRLFPVNYGYTF. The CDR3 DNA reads TGTGCCAGCAGGCTCTTCCCTGTTAACTATGGCTACACCTTC. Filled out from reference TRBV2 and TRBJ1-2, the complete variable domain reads EPEVTQTPSHQVTQMGQEVILRCVPISNHLYFYWYRQILGQKVEFLVSFYNNEISEKSEIFDDQFSVERPDGSNFTLKIRSTKLEDSAMYFCASRLFPVNYGYTFGSGTRLTVV.

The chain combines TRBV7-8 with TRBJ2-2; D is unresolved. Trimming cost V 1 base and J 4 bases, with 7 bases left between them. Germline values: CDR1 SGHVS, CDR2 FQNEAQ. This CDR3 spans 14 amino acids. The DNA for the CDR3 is TGTGCCAGCAGCTTAGTTGGATTCACCGGGGAGCTGTTTTTT. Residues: CASSLVGFTGELFF. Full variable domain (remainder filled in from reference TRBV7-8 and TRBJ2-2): GAGVSQSPRYKVAKRGQDVALRCDPISGHVSLFWYQQALGQGPEFLTYFQNEAQLDKSGLPSDRFFAERPEGSVSTLKIQRTQQEDSAVYLCASSLVGFTGELFFGEGSRLTVL.

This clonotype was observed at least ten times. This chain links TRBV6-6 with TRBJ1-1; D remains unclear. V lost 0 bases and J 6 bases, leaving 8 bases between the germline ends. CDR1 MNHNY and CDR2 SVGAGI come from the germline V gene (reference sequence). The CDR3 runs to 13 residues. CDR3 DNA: TGTGCCAGCAGTTACTCGATACGCTCTGAAGCTTTCTTT. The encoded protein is CASSYSIRSEAFF.

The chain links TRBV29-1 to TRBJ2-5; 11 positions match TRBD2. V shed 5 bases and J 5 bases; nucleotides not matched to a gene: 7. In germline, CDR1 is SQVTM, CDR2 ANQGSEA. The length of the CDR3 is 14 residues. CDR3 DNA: TGCAGCGTTCCAACTAGCGGGGGTGGTGAGACCCAGTACTTC. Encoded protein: CSVPTSGGGETQYF.

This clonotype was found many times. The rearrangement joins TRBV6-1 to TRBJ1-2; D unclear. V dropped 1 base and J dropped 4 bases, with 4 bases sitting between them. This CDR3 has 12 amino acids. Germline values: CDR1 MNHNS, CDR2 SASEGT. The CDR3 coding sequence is TGTGCCAGCAGTGAAGAGGTCTATGGCTACACCTTC. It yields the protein CASSEEVYGYTF.

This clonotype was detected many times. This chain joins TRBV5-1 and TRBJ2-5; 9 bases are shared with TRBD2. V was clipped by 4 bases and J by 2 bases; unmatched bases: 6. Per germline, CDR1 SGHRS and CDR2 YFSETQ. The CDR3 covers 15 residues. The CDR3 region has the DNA TGCGCCAGCAGCCTTAGCGGGGGAAATCAAGAGACCCAGTACTTC. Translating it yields CASSLSGGNQETQYF.

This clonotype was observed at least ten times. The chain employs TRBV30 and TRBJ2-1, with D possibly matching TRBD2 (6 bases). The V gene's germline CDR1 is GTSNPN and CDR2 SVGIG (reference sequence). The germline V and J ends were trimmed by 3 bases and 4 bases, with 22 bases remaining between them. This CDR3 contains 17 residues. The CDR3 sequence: CAWSKRELLGGYNEQFF. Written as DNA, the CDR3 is TGTGCCTGGAGCAAGAGGGAACTACTGGGGGGTTACAATGAGCAGTTCTTC.

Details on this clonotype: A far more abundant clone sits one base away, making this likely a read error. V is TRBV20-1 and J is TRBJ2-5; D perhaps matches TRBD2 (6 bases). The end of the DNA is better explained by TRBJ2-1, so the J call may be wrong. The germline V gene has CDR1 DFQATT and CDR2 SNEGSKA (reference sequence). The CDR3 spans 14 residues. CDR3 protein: CSARRSSASNKQFF. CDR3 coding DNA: TGCAGTGCTAGAAGGTCTAGCGCTTCCAATAAGCAGTTCTTC.